The clone carrying this TCR beta chain was counted a single time. What it binds is not known. V trimming: 5 bases; J trimming: 0 bases; junction bases outside the gene matches: 13. Germline lookup yields CDR1 MDHEN and CDR2 SYDVKM. The CDR3 is made up of 18 amino acids. This table comes from immunoSEQ multiplex PCR, and its TCRdb copy is limited to in-frame clones, with some not included. The repertoire has roughly 12,000 clones, over 40% of them found once; the top ten carry roughly 11%. The data were obtained in a study of T cell clonotyping in hematopoietic cell transplantation. Broader study findings: CD4 and CD8 repertoire contributions could not be separated without sorting.

Specimen: peripheral blood mononuclear cells. The gene calls are TRBV28 and TRBJ1-5; 7 bases agree with TRBD1. The clonotype originates from a man aged 50 or older in good health. Some clones in this sample may be carry-over from other donors' samples. The chain's CDR3 is CASSTTGVTFYSNQPQHF. The CDR3 coding sequence is TGTGCCAGCAGTACAACAGGGGTTACTTTTTATAGCAATCAGCCCCAGCATTTT. The entire variable domain, with the rest obtained from reference TRBV28 and TRBJ1-5, is as follows: DVKVTQSSRYLVKRTGEKVFLECVQDMDHENMFWYRQDPGLGLRLIYFSYDVKMKEKGDIPEGYSVSREKKERFSLILESASTNQTSMYLCASSTTGVTFYSNQPQHFGDGTRLSIL.